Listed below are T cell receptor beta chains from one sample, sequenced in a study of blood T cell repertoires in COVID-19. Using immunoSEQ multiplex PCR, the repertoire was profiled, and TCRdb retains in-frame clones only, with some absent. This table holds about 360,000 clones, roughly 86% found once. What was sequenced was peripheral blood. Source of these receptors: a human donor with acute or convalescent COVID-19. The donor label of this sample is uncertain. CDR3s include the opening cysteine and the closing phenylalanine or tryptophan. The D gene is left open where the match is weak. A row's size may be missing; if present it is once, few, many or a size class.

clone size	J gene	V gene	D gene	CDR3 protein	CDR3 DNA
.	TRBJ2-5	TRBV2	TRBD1	CASSSRTGRQTQYF	TGTGCCAGCAGTTCGAGGACAGGTCGGCAGACCCAGTACTTC
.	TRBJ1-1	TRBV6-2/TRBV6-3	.	CASSYHHRAEAEAFF	TGTGCCAGCAGTTATCATCACAGGGCTGAGGCTGAAGCTTTCTTT
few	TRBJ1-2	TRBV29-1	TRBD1	CSVETDRVSGYTF	TGCAGCGTTGAAACCGACAGGGTTAGTGGCTACACCTTC
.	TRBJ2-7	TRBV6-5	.	CASSKQVSYEQYF	TGTGCCAGCAGCAAACAGGTCTCCTACGAGCAGTACTTC
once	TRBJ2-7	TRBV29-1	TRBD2	CSTQGERGSYEQYF	TGCAGCACACAAGGGGAGCGGGGGTCCTACGAGCAGTACTTC
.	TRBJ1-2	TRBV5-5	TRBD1	CASSLGGTANYGYTF	TGTGCCAGCAGCTTGGGAGGGACAGCAAACTATGGCTACACCTTC
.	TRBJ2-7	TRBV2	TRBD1	CASTLGTGGYYEQYF	TGTGCCAGCACTCTGGGGACAGGGGGCTACTACGAGCAGTACTTC
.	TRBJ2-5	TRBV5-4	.	CASSLARGGETQYF	TGTGCCAGCAGCTTGGCCAGGGGCGGGGAGACCCAGTACTTC
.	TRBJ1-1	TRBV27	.	CASSFDRAMNTEAFF	TGTGCCAGCAGTTTTGACAGAGCTATGAACACTGAAGCTTTCTTT
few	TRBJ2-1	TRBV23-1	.	CASSQRILCGDNEQFF	TGCGCCAGCAGTCAGCGGATCCTTTGTGGAGACAATGAGCAGTTCTTC
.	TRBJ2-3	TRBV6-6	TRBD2	CASSILAGGTDTQYF	TGTGCCAGCAGTATACTAGCGGGGGGCACAGATACGCAGTATTTT
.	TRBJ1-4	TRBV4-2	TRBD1	CASSSGQREKLFF	TGTGCCAGTTCATCGGGACAGCGTGAAAAACTGTTTTTT
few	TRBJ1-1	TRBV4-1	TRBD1	CASSSGQGAGNTEAFF	TGCGCCAGCAGCTCCGGACAGGGGGCAGGGAACACTGAAGCTTTCTTT
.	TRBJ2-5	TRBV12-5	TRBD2	CASGLDGGDQETQYF	TGTGCTAGTGGTTTGGACGGGGGGGACCAAGAGACCCAGTACTTC
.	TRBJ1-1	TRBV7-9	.	CASSTRDRLNTEAFF	TGTGCCAGCAGCACACGAGACAGGCTGAACACTGAAGCTTTCTTT
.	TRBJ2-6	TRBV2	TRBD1	CASRRPGQGAGANVLTF	TGTGCCAGCAGACGACCGGGACAGGGGGCTGGGGCCAACGTCCTGACTTTC
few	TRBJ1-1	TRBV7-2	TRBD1	CASSLGWDRGQGGNTEAFF	TGTGCCAGCAGCTTAGGTTGGGACAGGGGGCAAGGGGGGAACACTGAAGCTTTCTTT
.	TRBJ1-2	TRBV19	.	CASTVEATRGYGYTF	TGTGCCAGTACCGTGGAGGCCACCCGGGGCTATGGCTACACCTTC
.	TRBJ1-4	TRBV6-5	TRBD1	CASRTGGRGEKLFF	TGTGCCAGCAGGACAGGGGGCCGGGGGGAAAAACTGTTTTTT
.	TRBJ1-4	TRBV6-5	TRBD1	CASRPQGAGEKLFF	TGTGCCAGCAGACCACAGGGGGCAGGTGAAAAACTGTTTTTT
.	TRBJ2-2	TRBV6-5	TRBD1	CASRPDRGTGELFF	TGTGCCAGCAGGCCGGACAGGGGGACCGGGGAGCTGTTTTTT
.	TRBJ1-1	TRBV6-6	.	CASTIGGFLNTEAFF	TGTGCCAGCACCATAGGGGGTTTCCTGAACACTGAAGCTTTCTTT
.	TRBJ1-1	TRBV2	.	CASSPDSTMNTEAFF	TGTGCCAGCAGTCCGGACAGCACCATGAACACTGAAGCTTTCTTT
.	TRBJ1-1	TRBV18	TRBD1	CASSPGTGVAEAFF	TGTGCCAGCTCACCCGGGACAGGGGTCGCGGAAGCTTTCTTT
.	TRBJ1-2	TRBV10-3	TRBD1	CAIRSGGLSNYGYTF	TGTGCCATCAGGTCAGGGGGGTTAAGTAACTATGGCTACACCTTC
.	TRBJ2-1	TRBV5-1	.	CASSPQNNEQFF	TGCGCCAGCAGCCCACAGAACAATGAGCAGTTCTTC
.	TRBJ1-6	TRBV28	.	CASSQDRSSYNSPLHF	TGTGCCAGCAGTCAAGATCGGAGCTCCTATAATTCACCCCTCCACTTT
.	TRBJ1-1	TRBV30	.	CAWTKQYTEAFF	TGTGCCTGGACCAAACAGTACACTGAAGCTTTCTTT
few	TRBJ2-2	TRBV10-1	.	CASSGQPNTGELFF	TGCGCCAGCAGCGGACAGCCGAACACCGGGGAGCTGTTTTTT
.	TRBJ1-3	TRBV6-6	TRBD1	CASSLQQGAIGNTIYF	TGTGCCAGCAGTCTCCAACAGGGGGCAATTGGAAACACCATATATTTT
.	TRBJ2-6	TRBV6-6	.	CASTRQTSGANVLTF	TGTGCCAGCACCCGACAGACCTCTGGGGCCAACGTCCTGACTTTC
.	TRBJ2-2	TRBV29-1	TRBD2	CSARTSGLSGELFF	TGCAGCGCCCGGACTAGCGGCCTCAGCGGGGAGCTGTTTTTT
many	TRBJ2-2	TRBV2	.	CASTTTRHTGELFF	TGTGCCAGCACGACCACGCGGCACACCGGGGAGCTGTTTTTT
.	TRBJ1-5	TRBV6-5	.	CATIGRENQPQHF	TGTGCCACCATTGGGCGCGAAAATCAGCCCCAGCATTTT
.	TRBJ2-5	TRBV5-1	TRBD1	CASRLGQGTETQYF	TGCGCCAGCAGACTCGGACAGGGGACAGAGACCCAGTACTTC
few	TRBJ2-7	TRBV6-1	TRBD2	CASSEGSGAVYEQYF	TGTGCCAGCAGTGAGGGTAGCGGGGCCGTCTACGAGCAGTACTTC
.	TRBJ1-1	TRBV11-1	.	CASGAQNTEAFF	TGTGCCAGCGGGGCGCAGAACACTGAAGCTTTCTTT
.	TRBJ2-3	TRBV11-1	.	CASSLLGAVTDTQYF	TGTGCCAGCAGCTTACTGGGGGCGGTCACAGATACGCAGTATTTT
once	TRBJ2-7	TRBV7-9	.	CASSPPGGPIYEQYF	TGTGCCAGCAGCCCACCAGGGGGGCCCATATACGAGCAGTACTTC
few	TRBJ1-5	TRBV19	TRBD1	CASSGGQVVSPLSNQPQHF	TGTGCCAGTAGTGGGGGACAGGTCGTATCTCCGCTTAGCAATCAGCCCCAGCATTTT
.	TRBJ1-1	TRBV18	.	CASSLGQENTEAFF	TGTGCCAGCTCCTTGGGACAAGAGAACACTGAAGCTTTCTTT
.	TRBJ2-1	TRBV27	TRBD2	CASSLDTSGGADEQFF	TGTGCCAGCAGTTTAGATACTAGCGGGGGGGCCGATGAGCAGTTCTTC
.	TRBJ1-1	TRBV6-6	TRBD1	CASSSLTGGDTEAFF	TGTGCCAGCAGTTCCTTGACAGGGGGCGACACTGAAGCTTTCTTT
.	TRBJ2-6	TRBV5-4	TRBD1	CASSMDPGTVSNTGANVLTF	TGTGCCAGCAGCATGGACCCCGGGACAGTGTCAAACACTGGGGCCAACGTCCTGACTTTC
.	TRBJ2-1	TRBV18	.	CASSRPNSLSSYNEQFF	TGTGCCAGCTCACGTCCGAATAGCCTTAGCTCCTACAATGAGCAGTTCTTC
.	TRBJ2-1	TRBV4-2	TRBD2	CASSQDDGLAGNEQFF	TGTGCCAGCAGCCAAGATGACGGACTAGCTGGTAATGAGCAGTTCTTC
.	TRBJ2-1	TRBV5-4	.	CASSPMSSYNEQFF	TGTGCCAGCAGCCCAATGAGCTCCTACAATGAGCAGTTCTTC
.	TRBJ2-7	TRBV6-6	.	CASSYMTGPYEQYF	TGTGCCAGCAGTTACATGACAGGCCCCTACGAGCAGTACTTC
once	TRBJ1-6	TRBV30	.	CAWRGVREAHF	TGTGCCTGGAGAGGGGTCAGGGAGGCCCACTTT
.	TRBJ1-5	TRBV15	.	CATSRGGMSNQPQHF	TGTGCCACCAGCAGAGGCGGAATGAGCAATCAGCCCCAGCATTTT
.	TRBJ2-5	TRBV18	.	CASSPGRYQETQYF	TGTGCCAGCTCACCAGGCAGGTACCAAGAGACCCAGTACTTC
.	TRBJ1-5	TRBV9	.	CASRASLDCSNQPQHF	TGTGCCAGCAGAGCTAGTCTCGACTGCTCCAATCAGCCCCAGCATTTT
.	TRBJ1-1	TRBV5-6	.	CASSFLRVGNTEAFF	TGTGCCAGCAGCTTTCTCAGGGTCGGGAACACTGAAGCTTTCTTT
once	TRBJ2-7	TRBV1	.	CTSSHLSSGSSYEQYF	TGCACCAGCAGCCACCTATCTAGCGGGAGCTCCTACGAGCAGTACTTC
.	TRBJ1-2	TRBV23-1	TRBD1	CASSQRRDRGPFNYGYTF	TGCGCCAGCAGTCAACGCCGGGACAGGGGGCCCTTTAACTATGGCTACACCTTC
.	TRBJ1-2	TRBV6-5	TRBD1	CASSTGTGGYGYTF	TGTGCCAGCAGTACCGGGACAGGGGGTTATGGCTACACCTTC
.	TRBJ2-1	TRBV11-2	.	CASSFSGSYNEQFF	TGTGCCAGCAGCTTTAGCGGATCCTACAATGAGCAGTTCTTC
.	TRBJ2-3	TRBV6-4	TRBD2	CASSAQRGGTDTQYF	TGTGCCAGCAGTGCCCAGCGGGGGGGAACAGATACGCAGTATTTT
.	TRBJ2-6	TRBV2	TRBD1	CASRRAGQGAGANVLTF	TGTGCCAGCAGAAGAGCGGGACAGGGGGCTGGGGCCAACGTCCTGACTTTC
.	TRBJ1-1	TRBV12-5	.	CASGHQGTANTEAFF	TGTGCTAGTGGCCATCAGGGAACTGCGAACACTGAAGCTTTCTTT